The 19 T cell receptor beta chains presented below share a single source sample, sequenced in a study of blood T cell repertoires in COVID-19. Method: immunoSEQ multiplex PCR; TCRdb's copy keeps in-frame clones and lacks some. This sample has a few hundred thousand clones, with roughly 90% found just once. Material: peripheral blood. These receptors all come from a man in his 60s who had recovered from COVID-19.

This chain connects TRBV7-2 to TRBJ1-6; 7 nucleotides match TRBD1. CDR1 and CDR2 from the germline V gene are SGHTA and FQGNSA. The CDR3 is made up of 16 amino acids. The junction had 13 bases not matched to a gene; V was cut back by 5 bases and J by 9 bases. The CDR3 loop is CASSLTVRQGGSPLHF. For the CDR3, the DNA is TGTGCCAGCAGCCTTACCGTGAGACAGGGTGGTTCACCCCTCCACTTT.

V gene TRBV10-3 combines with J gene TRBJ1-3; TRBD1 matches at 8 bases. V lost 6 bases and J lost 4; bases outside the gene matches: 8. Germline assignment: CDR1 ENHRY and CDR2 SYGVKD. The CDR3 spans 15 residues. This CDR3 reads CAIRGGQGAGNTIYF. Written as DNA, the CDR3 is TGTGCCATCAGGGGCGGACAGGGAGCAGGAAACACCATATATTTT.

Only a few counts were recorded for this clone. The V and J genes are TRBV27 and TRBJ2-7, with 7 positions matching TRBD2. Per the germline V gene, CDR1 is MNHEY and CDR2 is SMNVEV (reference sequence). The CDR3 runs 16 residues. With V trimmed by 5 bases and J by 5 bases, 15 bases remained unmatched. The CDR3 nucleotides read TGTGCCAGCAGTCCGGGGTACGGCGGGGGTACCGACGAGCAGTACTTC. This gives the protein CASSPGYGGGTDEQYF.

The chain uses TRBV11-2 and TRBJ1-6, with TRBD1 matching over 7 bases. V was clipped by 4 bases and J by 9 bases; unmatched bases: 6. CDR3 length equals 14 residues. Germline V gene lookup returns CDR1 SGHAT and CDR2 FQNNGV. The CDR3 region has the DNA TGTGCCAGCAGCTCCGTCACAGGGGTTTCACCCCTCCACTTT. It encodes CASSSVTGVSPLHF.

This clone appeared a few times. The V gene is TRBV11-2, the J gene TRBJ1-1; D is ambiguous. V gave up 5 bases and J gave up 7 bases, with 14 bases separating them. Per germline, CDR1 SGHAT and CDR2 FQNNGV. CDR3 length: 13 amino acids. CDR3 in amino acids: CASSAYAAGEAFF. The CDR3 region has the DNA TGTGCCAGCAGCGCCTACGCAGCAGGTGAAGCTTTCTTT.

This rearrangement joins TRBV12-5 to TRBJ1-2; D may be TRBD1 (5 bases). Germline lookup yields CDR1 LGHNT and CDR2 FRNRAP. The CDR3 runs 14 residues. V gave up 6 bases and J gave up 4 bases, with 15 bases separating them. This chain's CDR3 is CASGISGGFYGYTF. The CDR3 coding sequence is TGTGCTAGTGGAATCTCGGGGGGTTTCTATGGCTACACCTTC.

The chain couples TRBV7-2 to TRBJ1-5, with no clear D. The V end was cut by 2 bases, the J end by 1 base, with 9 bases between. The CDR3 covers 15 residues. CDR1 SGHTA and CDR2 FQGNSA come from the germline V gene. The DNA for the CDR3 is TGTGCCAGCAGCTTATTACTAAACAGCAATCAGCCCCAGCATTTT. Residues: CASSLLLNSNQPQHF.

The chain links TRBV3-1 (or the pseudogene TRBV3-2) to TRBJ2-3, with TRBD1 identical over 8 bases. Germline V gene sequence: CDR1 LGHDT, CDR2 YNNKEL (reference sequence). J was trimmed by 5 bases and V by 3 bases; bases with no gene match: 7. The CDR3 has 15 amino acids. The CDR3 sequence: CASSHPTGAGDTQYF. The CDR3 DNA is TGTGCCAGCAGCCATCCGACAGGGGCCGGAGATACGCAGTATTTT.

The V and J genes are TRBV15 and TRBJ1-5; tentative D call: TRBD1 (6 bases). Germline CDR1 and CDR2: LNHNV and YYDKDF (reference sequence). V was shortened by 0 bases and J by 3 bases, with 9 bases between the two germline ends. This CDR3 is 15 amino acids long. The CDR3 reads CATSREGHYNQPQHF. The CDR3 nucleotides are TGTGCCACCAGCAGAGAGGGACACTACAATCAGCCCCAGCATTTT.

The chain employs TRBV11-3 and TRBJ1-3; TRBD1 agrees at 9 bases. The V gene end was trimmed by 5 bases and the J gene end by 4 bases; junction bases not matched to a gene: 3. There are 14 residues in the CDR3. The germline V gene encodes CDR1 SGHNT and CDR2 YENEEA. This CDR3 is CASSTGQGGNTIYF. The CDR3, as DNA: TGTGCCAGCAGCACGGGACAGGGAGGAAACACCATATATTTT. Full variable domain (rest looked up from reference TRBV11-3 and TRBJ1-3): EAGVVQSPRYKIIEKKQPVAFWCNPISGHNTLYWYLQNLGQGPELLIRYENEEAVDDSQLPKDRFSAERLKGVDSTLKIQPAELGDSAVYLCASSTGQGGNTIYFGEGSWLTVV.

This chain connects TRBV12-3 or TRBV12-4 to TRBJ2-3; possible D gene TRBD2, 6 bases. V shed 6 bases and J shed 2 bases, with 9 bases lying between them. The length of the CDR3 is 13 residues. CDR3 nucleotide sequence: TGTGCCAGCAGCCGGAGGGACACAGATACGCAGTATTTT. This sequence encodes CASSRRDTDTQYF.

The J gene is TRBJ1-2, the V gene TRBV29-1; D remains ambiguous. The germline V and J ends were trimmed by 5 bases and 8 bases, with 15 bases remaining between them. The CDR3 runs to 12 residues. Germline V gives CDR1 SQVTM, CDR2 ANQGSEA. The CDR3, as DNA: TGCAGCGTTTCGGCGGGTCCCCTGGGCTACACCTTC. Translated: CSVSAGPLGYTF.

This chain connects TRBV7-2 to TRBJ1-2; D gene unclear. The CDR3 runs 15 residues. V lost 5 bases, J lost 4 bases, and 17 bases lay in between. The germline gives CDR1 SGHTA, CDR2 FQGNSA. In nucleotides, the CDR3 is TGTGCCAGCAGCCCAGGTGTAGGAAGTGGCTATGGCTACACCTTC. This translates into CASSPGVGSGYGYTF. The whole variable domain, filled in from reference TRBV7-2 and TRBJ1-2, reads GAGVSQSPSNKVTEKGKDVELRCDPISGHTALYWYRQSLGQGLEFLIYFQGNSAPDKSGLPSDRFSAERTGGSVSTLTIQRTQQEDSAVYLCASSPGVGSGYGYTFGSGTRLTVV.

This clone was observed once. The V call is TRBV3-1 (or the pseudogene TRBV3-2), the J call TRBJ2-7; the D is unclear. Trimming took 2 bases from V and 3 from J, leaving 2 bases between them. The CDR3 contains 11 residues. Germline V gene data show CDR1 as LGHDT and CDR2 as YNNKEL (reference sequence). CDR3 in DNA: TGTGCCAGCAGCCAATACTACGAGCAGTACTTC. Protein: CASSQYYEQYF.

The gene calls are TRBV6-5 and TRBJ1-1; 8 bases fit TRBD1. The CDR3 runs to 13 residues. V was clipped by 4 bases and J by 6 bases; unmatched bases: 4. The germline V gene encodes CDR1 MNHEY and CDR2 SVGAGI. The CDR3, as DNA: TGTGCCAGCAGTTCGGTCAGGGGGCCTGAAGCTTTCTTT. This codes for CASSSVRGPEAFF.

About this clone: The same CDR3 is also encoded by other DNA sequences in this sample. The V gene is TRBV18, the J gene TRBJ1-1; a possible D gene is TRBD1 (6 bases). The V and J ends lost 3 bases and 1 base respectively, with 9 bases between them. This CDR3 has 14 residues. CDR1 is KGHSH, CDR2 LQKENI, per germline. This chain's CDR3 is CASSPLGQNTEAFF. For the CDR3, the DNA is TGTGCCAGCTCACCGCTGGGACAGAACACTGAAGCTTTCTTT. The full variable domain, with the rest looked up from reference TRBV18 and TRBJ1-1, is NAGVMQNPRHLVRRRGQEARLRCSPMKGHSHVYWYRQLPEEGLKFMVYLQKENIIDESGMPKERFSAEFPKEGPSILRIQQVVRGDSAAYFCASSPLGQNTEAFFGQGTRLTVV.

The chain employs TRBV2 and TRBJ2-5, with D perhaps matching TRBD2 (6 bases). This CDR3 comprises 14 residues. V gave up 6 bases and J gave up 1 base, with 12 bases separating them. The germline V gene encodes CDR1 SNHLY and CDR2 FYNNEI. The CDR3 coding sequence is TGTGCCAGCAGGAAGGGAGGTGCCCAAGAGACCCAGTACTTC. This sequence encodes CASRKGGAQETQYF.

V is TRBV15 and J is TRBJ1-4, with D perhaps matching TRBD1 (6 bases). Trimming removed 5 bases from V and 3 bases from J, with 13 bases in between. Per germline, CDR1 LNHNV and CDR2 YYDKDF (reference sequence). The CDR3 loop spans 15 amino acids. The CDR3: CATSETGSANEKLFF. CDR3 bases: TGTGCCACCAGCGAAACAGGGTCGGCTAATGAAAAACTGTTTTTT.

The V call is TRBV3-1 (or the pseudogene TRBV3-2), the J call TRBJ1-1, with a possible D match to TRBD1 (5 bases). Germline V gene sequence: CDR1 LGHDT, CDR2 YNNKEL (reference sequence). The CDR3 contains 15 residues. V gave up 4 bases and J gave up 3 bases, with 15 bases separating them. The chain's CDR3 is CASSPPQVPYTEAFF. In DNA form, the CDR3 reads TGTGCCAGCAGCCCTCCACAGGTGCCGTACACTGAAGCTTTCTTT.